Given below is one T cell receptor (beta chain) in context. Method: immunoSEQ multiplex PCR; TCRdb's copy keeps in-frame clones and lacks some. The sample holds around 19,000 clones, roughly four fifths seen once. The sample comes from a study of blood T cell repertoires in COVID-19. Study overall: COVID-19 samples collected from the United States, Italy and Spain covered acute and convalescent phases.

This CDR3 region has 15 residues. The V gene lost 2 bases and the J gene lost 1 base, with 9 bases spanning the gap. CDR1 and CDR2 (germline): MNHEY, SVGEGT. The TCR comes from a man in his forties with active or convalescent COVID-19. The chain links TRBV6-2 or TRBV6-3 to TRBJ2-1, with a tentative D call TRBD1 (6 bases). Input material: peripheral blood. CDR3 residues: CASSYKGGSYNEQFF. The DNA for the CDR3 is TGTGCCAGCAGTTACAAAGGGGGATCCTACAATGAGCAGTTCTTC.